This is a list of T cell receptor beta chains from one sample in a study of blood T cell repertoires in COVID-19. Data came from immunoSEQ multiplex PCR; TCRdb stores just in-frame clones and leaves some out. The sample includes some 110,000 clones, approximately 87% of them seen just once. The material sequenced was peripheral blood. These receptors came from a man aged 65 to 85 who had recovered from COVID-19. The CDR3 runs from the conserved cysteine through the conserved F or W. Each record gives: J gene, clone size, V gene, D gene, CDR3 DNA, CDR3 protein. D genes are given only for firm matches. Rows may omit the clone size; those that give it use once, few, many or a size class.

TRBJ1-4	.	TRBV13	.	TGTGCCAGCAGCCCACCAGAGGGAAAACTGTTTTTT	CASSPPEGKLFF
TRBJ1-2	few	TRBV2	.	TGTGCCAGCAGTGAACGGTTTAATGGCTACACCTTC	CASSERFNGYTF
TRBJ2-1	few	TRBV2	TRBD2	TGTGCCAGCAGTCCCTTAGCGGGAGGGAAGTTCTTC	CASSPLAGGKFF
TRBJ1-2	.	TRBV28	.	TGTGCCAGCACTTGGGGGGGGGCCCGCTATGGCTACACCTTC	CASTWGGARYGYTF
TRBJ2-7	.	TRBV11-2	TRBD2	TGTGCCAGCAGCTCCCAGCGGGGGGAGACCTACGAGCAGTACTTC	CASSSQRGETYEQYF
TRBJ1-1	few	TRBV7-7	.	TGTGCCAGCAGTCCCCTGGCAGGGAACACTGAAGCTTTCTTT	CASSPLAGNTEAFF
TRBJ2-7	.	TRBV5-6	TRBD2	TGTGCCAGCAGCTCCCGAGGAAGCGGGACCAACTACGAGCAGTACTTC	CASSSRGSGTNYEQYF
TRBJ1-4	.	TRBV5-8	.	TGTGCCAGCAGCTTGGGACAGCTCAGCACTAATGAAAAACTGTTTTTT	CASSLGQLSTNEKLFF
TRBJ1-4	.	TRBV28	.	TGTGCCAGCACACCCACGGGGGGCTATGAAAAACTGTTTTTT	CASTPTGGYEKLFF
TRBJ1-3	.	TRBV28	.	TGTGCCAGCAGTTTGGAGGCTGGAAACACCATATATTTT	CASSLEAGNTIYF
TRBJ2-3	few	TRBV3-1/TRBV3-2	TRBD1	TGTGCCAGCAGCCAAGATTGGGACAGGTCCACAGATACGCAGTATTTT	CASSQDWDRSTDTQYF
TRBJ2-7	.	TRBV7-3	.	TGTGCCAGCAGCTTATGGGGGGGCCAGGCCTACGAGCAGTACTTC	CASSLWGGQAYEQYF
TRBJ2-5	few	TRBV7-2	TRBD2	TGTGCCAGCAGCCCCGAGGGGAGCGGGAGCGGCGGCCAGTACTTC	CASSPEGSGSGGQYF
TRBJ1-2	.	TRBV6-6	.	TGTGCCAGCAGTTACCAACAGGACAGCTATGGCTACACCTTC	CASSYQQDSYGYTF
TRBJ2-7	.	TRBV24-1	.	TGTGCCACCAGTGATCGGCGGGTGACCTACGAGCAGTACTTC	CATSDRRVTYEQYF
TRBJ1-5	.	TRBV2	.	TGTGCCAGCAACAGGGAGGGTAGCAATCAGCCCCAGCATTTT	CASNREGSNQPQHF
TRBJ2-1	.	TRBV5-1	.	TGCGCCAGCAGCTTGGAGCAGGTTGGAGGTGAGCAGTTCTTC	CASSLEQVGGEQFF
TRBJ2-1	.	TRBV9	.	TGTGCCAGCAGCGCCCGGCAAGGGGTGGATGAGCAGTTCTTC	CASSARQGVDEQFF
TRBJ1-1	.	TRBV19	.	TGTGCCAGTAGTTCGGACAGGAACACTGAAGCTTTCTTT	CASSSDRNTEAFF
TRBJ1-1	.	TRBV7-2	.	TGTGCCAGCAGCGGAGGAGGGGCGGGGACTGAAGCTTTCTTT	CASSGGGAGTEAFF
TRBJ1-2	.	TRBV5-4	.	TGTGCCAGCAGCTTGGGCAGTTATGGCTACACCTTC	CASSLGSYGYTF
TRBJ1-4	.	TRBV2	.	TGTGCCAGCAGTGGCCAGTTCTTGGATGAAAAACTGTTTTTT	CASSGQFLDEKLFF
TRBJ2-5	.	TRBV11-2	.	TGTGCCAGCAGCTTAGGAGGCCCCCGGGAGACCCAGTACTTC	CASSLGGPRETQYF
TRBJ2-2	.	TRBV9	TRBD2	TGTGCCAGCAGCGTACCGAGCGGGAGGAACACCGGGGAGCTGTTTTTT	CASSVPSGRNTGELFF
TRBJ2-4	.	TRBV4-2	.	TGTGCCAGCAGCCGGGGAGGGGGGAACAAAAACATTCAGTACTTC	CASSRGGGNKNIQYF
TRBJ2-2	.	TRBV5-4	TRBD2	TGTGCCAGCAGCTTGGAGGTGACTAGCGGGAGGGCGAACACCGGGGAGCTGTTTTTT	CASSLEVTSGRANTGELFF
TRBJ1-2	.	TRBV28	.	TGTGCCAGCAGTCCCCTCGACGCGAGACAGATCTACACCTTC	CASSPLDARQIYTF
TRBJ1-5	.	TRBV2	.	TGTGCCAGCAGTGAAGGGCAGCTCGCCGGGGGCAATCAGCCCCAGCATTTT	CASSEGQLAGGNQPQHF
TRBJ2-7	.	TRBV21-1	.	TGTGCCAGCAGCAAACTGCCCCGGGAGTACTTC	CASSKLPREYF
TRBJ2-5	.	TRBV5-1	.	TGCGCCAGCAGCTTGGGGCCCCAGGGGTTAGAAGAGACCCAGTACTTC	CASSLGPQGLEETQYF
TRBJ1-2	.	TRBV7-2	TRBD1	TGTGCCAGCAGCTTCCCCGGCGGGACAGGGTTTGGCTACACCTTC	CASSFPGGTGFGYTF
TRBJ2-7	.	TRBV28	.	TGTGCCAGCGGCCTCGGGTTCTACGAGCAGTACTTC	CASGLGFYEQYF
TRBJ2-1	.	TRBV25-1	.	TGTGCCAGCAGTTTCGGGAATGAGCAGTTCTTC	CASSFGNEQFF